Listed here is a single T cell receptor beta chain. The entry originates in a study of blood T cell repertoires in COVID-19. As for the study in general: Samples came from the United States, Italy and Spain, spanning acute and convalescent COVID-19.

In the authors' methods: Reference gene primer amplification in the assay estimated nucleated cell counts. Sequencing was performed with immunoSEQ multiplex PCR; in TCRdb, only in-frame clones are kept and a portion is missing. V and J calls and clone size come straight from that table; D and trimming were deduced from the DNA. This table has some 260,000 clones, 85% to 90% appearing once. With 1 base removed from V and 8 bases from J, the gap between germline ends came to 8 bases. Germline CDR1 LGHNA, CDR2 YSLEER. The CDR3 spans 13 residues. This sequence originates from a woman aged 40 to 55 who had recovered from COVID-19. This chain joins TRBV4-3 and TRBJ1-4, with a tentative D call TRBD1 (5 bases). Sequences were obtained from peripheral blood. The CDR3 DNA reads as TGCGCCAGCAGCCAAGGGGGCCTGGAAAAACTGTTTTTT. It is translated as CASSQGGLEKLFF.